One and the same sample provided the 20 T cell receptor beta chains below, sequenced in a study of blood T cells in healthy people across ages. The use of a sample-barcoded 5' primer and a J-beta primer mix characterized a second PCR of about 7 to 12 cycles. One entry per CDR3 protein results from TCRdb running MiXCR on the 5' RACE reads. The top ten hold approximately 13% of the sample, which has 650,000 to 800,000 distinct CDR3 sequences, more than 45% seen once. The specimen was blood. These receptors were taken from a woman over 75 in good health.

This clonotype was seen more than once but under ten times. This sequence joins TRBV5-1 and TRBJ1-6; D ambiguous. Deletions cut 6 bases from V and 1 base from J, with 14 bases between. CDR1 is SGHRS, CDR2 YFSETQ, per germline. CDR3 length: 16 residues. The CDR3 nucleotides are TGCGCCAGCACGTCGGACGTGACTTCCTATAATTCACCCCTCCACTTT. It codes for CASTSDVTSYNSPLHF.

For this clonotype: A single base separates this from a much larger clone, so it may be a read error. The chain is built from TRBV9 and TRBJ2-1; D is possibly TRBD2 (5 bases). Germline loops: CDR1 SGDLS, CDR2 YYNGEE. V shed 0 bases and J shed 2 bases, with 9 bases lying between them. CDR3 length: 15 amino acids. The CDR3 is CASSVAGSTYNEQFF. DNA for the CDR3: TGTGCCAGCAGCGTAGCGGGATCCACCTACAATGAGCAGTTCTTC.

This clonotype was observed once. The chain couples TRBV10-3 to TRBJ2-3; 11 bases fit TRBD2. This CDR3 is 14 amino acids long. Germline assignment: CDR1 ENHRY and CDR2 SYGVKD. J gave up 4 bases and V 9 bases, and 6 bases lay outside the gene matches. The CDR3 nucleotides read TGTGCCATGACTAGCGGGGCTCAATCAGATACGCAGTATTTT. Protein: CAMTSGAQSDTQYF.

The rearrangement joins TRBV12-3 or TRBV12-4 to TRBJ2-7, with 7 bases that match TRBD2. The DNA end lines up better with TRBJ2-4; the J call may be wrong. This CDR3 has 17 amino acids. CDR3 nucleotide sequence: TGTGCCAGCAGTCCTAGAGGCGGGAGCATGGCCAAAAACATTCAGTACTTC. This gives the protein CASSPRGGSMAKNIQYF.

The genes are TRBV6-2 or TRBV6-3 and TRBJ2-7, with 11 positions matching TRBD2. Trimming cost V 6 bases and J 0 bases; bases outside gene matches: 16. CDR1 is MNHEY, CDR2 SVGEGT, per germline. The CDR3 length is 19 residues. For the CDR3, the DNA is TGTGCCAGCAGCTCCTTTACTAGCGGGGGCGGTTTAAGCTCCTACGAGCAGTACTTC. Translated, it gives CASSSFTSGGGLSSYEQYF.

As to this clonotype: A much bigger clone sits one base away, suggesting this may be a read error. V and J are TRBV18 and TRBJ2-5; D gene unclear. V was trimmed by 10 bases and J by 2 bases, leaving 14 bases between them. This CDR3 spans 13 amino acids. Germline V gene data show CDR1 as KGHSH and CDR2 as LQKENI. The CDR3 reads CANSAASQETQYF. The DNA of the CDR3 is TGTGCCAACTCTGCGGCAAGTCAAGAGACCCAGTACTTC.

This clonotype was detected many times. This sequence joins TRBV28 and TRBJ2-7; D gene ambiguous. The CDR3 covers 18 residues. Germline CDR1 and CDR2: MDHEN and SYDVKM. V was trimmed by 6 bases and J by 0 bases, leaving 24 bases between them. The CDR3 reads CASSPFLKGTHFSYEQYF. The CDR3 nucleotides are TGTGCCAGCAGCCCTTTCCTTAAGGGAACCCATTTCTCCTACGAGCAGTACTTC. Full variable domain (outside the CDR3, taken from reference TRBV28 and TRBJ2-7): DVKVTQSSRYLVKRTGEKVFLECVQDMDHENMFWYRQDPGLGLRLIYFSYDVKMKEKGDIPEGYSVSREKKERFSLILESASTNQTSMYLCASSPFLKGTHFSYEQYFGPGTRLTVT.

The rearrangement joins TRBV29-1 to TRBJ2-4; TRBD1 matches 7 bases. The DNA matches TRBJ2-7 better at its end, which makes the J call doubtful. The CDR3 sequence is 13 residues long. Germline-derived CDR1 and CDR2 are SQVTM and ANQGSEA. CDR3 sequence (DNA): TGCAGCGTTTCGGGACAGCCTTCCTACGAGCAGTACTTC. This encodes CSVSGQPSYEQYF.

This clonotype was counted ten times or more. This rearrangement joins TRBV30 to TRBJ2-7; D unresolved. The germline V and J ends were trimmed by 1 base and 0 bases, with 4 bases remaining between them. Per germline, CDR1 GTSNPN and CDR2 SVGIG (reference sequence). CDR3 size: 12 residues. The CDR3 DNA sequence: TGTGCCTGGAGTGCGGGCTCCTACGAGCAGTACTTC. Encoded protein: CAWSAGSYEQYF.

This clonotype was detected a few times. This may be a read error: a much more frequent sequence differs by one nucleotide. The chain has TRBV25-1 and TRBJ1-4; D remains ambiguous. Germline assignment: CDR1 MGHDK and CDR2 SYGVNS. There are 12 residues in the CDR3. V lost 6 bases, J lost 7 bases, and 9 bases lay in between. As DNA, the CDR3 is TGTGCCAGCAGGGAACGGAGTGAAAAACTGTTTTTT. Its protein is CASRERSEKLFF.

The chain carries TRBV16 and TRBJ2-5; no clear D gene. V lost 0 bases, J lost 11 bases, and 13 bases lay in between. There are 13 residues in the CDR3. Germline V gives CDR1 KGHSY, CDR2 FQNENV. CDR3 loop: CASSQSLGNEQYF. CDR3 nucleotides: TGTGCCAGCAGCCAATCTTTGGGGAATGAGCAGTACTTC.

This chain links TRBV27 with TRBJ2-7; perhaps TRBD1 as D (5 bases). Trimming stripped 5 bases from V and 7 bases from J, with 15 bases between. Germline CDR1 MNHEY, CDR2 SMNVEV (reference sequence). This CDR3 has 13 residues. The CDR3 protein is CASSVWGYNEQYF. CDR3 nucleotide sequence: TGTGCCAGCAGTGTATGGGGCTACAATGAGCAGTACTTC.

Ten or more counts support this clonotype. Written as DNA, the CDR3 is TGTGCCAGCAGCTCCGAACTAACAGGGTTCTATGGCTACACCTTC. Translation: CASSSELTGFYGYTF. The chain has TRBV7-6 and TRBJ1-2; TRBD1 might be the D (6 bases). Germline V CDR1 and CDR2: SGHVS, FNYEAQ. Trimming took 4 bases from V and 4 from J, leaving 16 bases between them. The CDR3 loop spans 15 amino acids. The full variable domain, in which reference TRBV7-6 and TRBJ1-2 provide the parts outside the CDR3, is GAGVSQSPRYKVTKRGQDVALRCDPISGHVSLYWYRQALGQGPEFLTYFNYEAQQDKSGLPNDRFSAERPEGSISTLTIQRTEQRDSAMYRCASSSELTGFYGYTFGSGTRLTVV.

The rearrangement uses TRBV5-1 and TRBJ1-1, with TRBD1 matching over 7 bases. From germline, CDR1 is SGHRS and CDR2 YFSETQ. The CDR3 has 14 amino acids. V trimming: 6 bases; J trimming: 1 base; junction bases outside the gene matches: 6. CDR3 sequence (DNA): TGCGCCAGCATGCCGACAGGGAAGAACACTGAAGCTTTCTTT. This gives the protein CASMPTGKNTEAFF.

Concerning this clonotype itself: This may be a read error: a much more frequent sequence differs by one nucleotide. The CDR3 nucleotides are TGTGCCATCACCGCGGAGAGTGCTTCGACAGATACGCAGTATTTT. Its translation: CAITAESASTDTQYF. V and J are TRBV10-3 and TRBJ2-3; D remains unclear. The germline V gene encodes CDR1 ENHRY and CDR2 SYGVKD. The CDR3 runs to 15 residues. Trimming pared 7 bases from V and 3 bases from J, leaving 17 bases between.

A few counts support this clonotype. Here the CDR3 DNA reads TGCAGCGCCAAGGTCGACAGGCTCGGTTACGAGCAGTACTTC. Residues: CSAKVDRLGYEQYF. The J gene is TRBJ2-7, the V gene TRBV29-1, with D possibly being TRBD1 (6 bases). V lost 7 bases to trimming and J lost 4 bases, with 20 bases between them. CDR3 length: 14 residues. Germline CDR1 reads SQVTM; CDR2 reads ANQGSEA.

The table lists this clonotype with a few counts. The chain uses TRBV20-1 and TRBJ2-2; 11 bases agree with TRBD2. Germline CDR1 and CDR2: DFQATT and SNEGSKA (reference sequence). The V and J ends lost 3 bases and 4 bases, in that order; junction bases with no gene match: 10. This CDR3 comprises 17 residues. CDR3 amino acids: CSARSLAGGLFTGELFF. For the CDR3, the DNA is TGCAGTGCTAGGAGTCTAGCGGGAGGACTATTCACCGGGGAGCTGTTTTTT.

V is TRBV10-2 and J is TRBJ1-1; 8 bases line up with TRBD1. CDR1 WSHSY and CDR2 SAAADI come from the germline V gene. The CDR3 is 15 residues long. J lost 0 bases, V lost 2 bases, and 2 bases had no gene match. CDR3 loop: CASSEMGQVNTEAFF. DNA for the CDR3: TGCGCCAGCAGTGAGATGGGACAGGTGAACACTGAAGCTTTCTTT.

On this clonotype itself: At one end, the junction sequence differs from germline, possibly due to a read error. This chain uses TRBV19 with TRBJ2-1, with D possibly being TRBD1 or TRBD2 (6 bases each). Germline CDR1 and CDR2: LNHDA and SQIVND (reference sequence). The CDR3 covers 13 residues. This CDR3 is CAGRIGGGNEQFF. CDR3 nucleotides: TGTGCCGGTAGAATAGGGGGAGGCAATGAGCAGTTCTTC.

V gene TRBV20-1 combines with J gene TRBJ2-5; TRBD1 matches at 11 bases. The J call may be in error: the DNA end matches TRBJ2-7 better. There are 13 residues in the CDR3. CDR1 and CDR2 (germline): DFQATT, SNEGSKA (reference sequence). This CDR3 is CSAERDRGYEQYF. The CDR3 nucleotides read TGCAGTGCGGAACGGGACAGGGGGTACGAGCAGTACTTC.